Included here is one TCR beta chain sequence, with context. Antigen: not known. This sample is drawn from a study of T cell responses to AZD1222 COVID-19 vaccine. Notes on the study in general: Repertoires were collected only later (after the peak T cell response had occurred). Across the whole spike, CD4 TCRs peaked at regions 160-218 and 743-854.

The CDR3 contains 15 residues. After removal of 5 bases from V and 4 bases from J, the junction contained 8 bases not matched to a gene. The germline gives CDR1 MNHEY, CDR2 SVGEGT. Assay used: immunoSEQ multiplex PCR; TCRdb lists only in-frame clones, some missing. Of some 94,000 clones in the sample, over 85% are singletons; the top ten hold 5.3%. The chain joins TRBV6-2 or TRBV6-3 to TRBJ1-5; 7 bases agree with TRBD1. The clonotype was recovered from an adult who received the AZD1222 COVID-19 vaccine. Sequencing used peripheral blood, obtained 28 days after the second AZD1222 dose. In nucleotides, the CDR3 is TGTGCCAGCAGTCCACTGGACAGGATGAATCAGCCCCAGCATTTT. Protein: CASSPLDRMNQPQHF.